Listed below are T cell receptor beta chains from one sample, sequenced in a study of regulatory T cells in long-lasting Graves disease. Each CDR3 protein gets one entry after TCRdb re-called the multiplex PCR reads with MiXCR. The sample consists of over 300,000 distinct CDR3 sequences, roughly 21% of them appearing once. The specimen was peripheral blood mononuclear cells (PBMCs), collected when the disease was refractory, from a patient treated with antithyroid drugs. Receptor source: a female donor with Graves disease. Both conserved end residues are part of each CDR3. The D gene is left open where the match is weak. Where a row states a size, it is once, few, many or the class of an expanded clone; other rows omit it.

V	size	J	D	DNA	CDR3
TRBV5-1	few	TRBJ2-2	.	TGCGCCAGCAGCCTCTCAGGGGCGAATACCGGGGAGCTGTTTTTT	CASSLSGANTGELFF
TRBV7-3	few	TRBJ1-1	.	TGTGCCAGCAGCTTAACGACAGAGAACACTGAAGCTTTCTTT	CASSLTTENTEAFF
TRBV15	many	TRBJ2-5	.	TGTGCCACCAGCAGGGTCCGGGGCGGGAAAGAGACCCAGTACTTC	CATSRVRGGKETQYF
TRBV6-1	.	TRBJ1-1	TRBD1	TGTGCCAGCAGTCCACAGGGGGCCGGAACGACTGAAGCTTTCTTT	CASSPQGAGTTEAFF
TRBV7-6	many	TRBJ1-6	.	TGTGCCAGCAGCTTAGCGCTAAGAGTAGGGGATTTTGTAAATTCACCCCTCCACTTT	CASSLALRVGDFVNSPLHF
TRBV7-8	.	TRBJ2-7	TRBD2	TGTGCCAGCAGCTTAGAGGAAAGGTCTAGCGGGAGGGCCGGCGAGCAGTACTTC	CASSLEERSSGRAGEQYF
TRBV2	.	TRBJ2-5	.	TGTGCCAGCAGTGAAGGGCCGACGAAGGAAGAGACCCAGTACTTC	CASSEGPTKEETQYF
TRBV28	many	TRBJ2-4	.	TGTGCCAGCAGTTCATCCACCCCCATTCAGTACTTC	CASSSSTPIQYF
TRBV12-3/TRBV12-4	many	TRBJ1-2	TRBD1	TGTGCCAGCAGGGACAGGGTTTCTGGCTACACCTTC	CASRDRVSGYTF
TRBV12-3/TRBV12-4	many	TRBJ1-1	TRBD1	TGTGCCAGCAGCCAGACAGGGACGAACACTGAAGCTTTCTTT	CASSQTGTNTEAFF
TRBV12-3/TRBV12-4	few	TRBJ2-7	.	TGTGCCAGCAGTTTAAGGCAGCACGAGCAGTACTTC	CASSLRQHEQYF
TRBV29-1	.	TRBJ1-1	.	TGCAGCGTCAAACAGGGCGGGGACACTGAAGCTTTCTTT	CSVKQGGDTEAFF
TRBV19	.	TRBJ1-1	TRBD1	TGTGCCAGTAGGGGACAGGGGCTATCTTCAATGAACACTGAAGCTTTCTTT	CASRGQGLSSMNTEAFF
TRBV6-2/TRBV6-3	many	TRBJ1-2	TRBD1	TGTGCCAGCCGCGACAGGGGAGGCTACACCTTC	CASRDRGGYTF
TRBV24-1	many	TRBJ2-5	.	TGTGCCACCAGTGATTATGCGGGAACGGAGACCCAGTACTTC	CATSDYAGTETQYF
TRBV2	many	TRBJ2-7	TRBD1	TGTGCCAGCTCGGAGAACCACAGGGGTCACGAGCAGTACTTC	CASSENHRGHEQYF
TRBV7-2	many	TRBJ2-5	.	TGTGCCAGCAGCTTAGGGGGGCACCGGGGAGAGACCCAGTACTTC	CASSLGGHRGETQYF